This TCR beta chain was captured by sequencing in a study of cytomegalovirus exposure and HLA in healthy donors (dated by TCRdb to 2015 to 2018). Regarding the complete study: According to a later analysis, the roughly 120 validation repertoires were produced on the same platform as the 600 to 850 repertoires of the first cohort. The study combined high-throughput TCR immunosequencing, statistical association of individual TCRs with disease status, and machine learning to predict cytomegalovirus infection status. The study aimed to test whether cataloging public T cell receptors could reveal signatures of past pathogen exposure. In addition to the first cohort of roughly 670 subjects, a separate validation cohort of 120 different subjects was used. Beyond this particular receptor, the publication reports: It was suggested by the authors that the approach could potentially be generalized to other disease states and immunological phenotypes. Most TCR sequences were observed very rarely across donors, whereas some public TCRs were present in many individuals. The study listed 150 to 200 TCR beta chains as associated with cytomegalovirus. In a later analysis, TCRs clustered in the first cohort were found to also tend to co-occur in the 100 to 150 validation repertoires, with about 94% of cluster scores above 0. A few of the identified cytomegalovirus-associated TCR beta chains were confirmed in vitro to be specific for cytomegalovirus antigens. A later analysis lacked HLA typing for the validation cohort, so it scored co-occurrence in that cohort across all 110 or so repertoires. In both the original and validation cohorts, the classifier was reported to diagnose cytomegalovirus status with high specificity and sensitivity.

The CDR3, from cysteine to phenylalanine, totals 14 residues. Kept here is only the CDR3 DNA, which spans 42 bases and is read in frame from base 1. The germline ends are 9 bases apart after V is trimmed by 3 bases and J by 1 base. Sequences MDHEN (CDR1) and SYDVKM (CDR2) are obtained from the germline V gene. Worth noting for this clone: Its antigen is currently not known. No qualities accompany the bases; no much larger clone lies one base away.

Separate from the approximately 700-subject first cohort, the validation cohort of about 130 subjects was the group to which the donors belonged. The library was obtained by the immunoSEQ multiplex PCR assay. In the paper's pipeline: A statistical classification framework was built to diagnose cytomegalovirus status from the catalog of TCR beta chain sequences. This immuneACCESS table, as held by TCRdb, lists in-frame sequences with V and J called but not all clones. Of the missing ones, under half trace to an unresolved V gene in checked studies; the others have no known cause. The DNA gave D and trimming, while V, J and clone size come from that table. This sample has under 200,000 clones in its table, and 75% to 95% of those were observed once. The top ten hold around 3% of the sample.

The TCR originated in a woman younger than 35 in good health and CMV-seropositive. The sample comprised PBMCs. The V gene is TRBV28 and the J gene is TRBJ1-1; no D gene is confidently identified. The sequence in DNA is TGTGCCAGCAGTTTGTTATCAGGGAACACTGAAGCTTTCTTT. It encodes CASSLLSGNTEAFF.